The 21 T cell receptor beta chains presented below share a single source sample, sequenced in a study of radiotherapy plus CTLA-4 blockade in lung cancer. TCRdb keeps only in-frame clones here, not all; method: immunoSEQ multiplex PCR. This table holds 60,000 to 70,000 clones, roughly 85% found once. The starting material was peripheral blood, obtained from a patient treated with radiotherapy plus ipilimumab. These receptors came from a human donor with non-small cell lung cancer who had a complete response to radiotherapy plus ipilimumab.

This clone was seen once. This rearrangement joins TRBV9 to TRBJ1-2, with a possible D match to TRBD1 (5 bases). The V end lost 0 bases, the J end lost 6 bases, and 9 bases lay between the germline ends. Per germline, CDR1 SGDLS and CDR2 YYNGEE. The CDR3 contains 13 residues. The CDR3 DNA follows: TGTGCCAGCAGCGTAGGGGGGGTGGATGGCTACACCTTC. Encoded protein: CASSVGGVDGYTF.

The chain recombines TRBV30 with TRBJ2-6; D may match TRBD1 or TRBD2 (5 bases each). Between the trimmed V and J ends, which lost 2 bases and 0 bases, there was a span of 14 bases. The germline gives CDR1 GTSNPN, CDR2 SVGIG (reference sequence). The CDR3 contains 17 residues. The CDR3 protein is CAWSTGGYLSGANVLTF. CDR3 DNA: TGTGCCTGGAGTACAGGAGGATATCTCTCTGGGGCCAACGTCCTGACTTTC.

The CDR3 loop is CASSPHPGGELFF. In DNA form, the CDR3 reads TGCGCCAGCAGCCCACATCCCGGCGGGGAGCTGTTTTTT. This chain joins TRBV4-3 and TRBJ2-2; D ambiguous. CDR1 is LGHNA and CDR2 is YSLEER in the germline V gene. V was trimmed by 4 bases and J by 7 bases, leaving 10 bases between them. This CDR3 has 13 residues.

The chain is built from TRBV6-5 and TRBJ2-5; 9 nucleotides agree with TRBD1. The trim removed 6 bases at V and 2 bases at J, leaving 7 bases unmatched. CDR1 is MNHEY and CDR2 is SVGAGI in the germline V gene. There are 15 residues in the CDR3. In DNA form, the CDR3 reads TGTGCCAGCAGCCTCTCCGGACAGGGGCAAGAGACCCAGTACTTC. Amino acids: CASSLSGQGQETQYF.

The gene calls are TRBV4-2 and TRBJ2-7; possible D gene TRBD1, 5 bases. The CDR3 length is 14 residues. V gave up 0 bases and J gave up 3 bases, with 9 bases separating them. Germline V gene sequence: CDR1 LGHNA, CDR2 YNFKEQ. This CDR3 reads CASSQDRGSYEQYF. For the CDR3, the DNA is TGTGCCAGCAGCCAAGATAGGGGCAGCTACGAGCAGTACTTC.

The chain joins TRBV29-1 to TRBJ2-3, with D uncertain. Per the germline V gene, CDR1 is SQVTM and CDR2 is ANQGSEA. This CDR3 spans 13 amino acids. Trimming cost V 1 base and J 6 bases, with 11 bases left between them. The CDR3 coding sequence is TGCAGCGTTGAAGGGCAAGTGCTGGATACGCAGTATTTT. Protein product: CSVEGQVLDTQYF.

CDR3 nucleotide sequence: TGTGCCAGCAGCTTAGTCGGACTAGTCGAGCAGTACGTC. Residues: CASSLVGLVEQYV. This chain joins TRBV7-9 and TRBJ2-7, with TRBD2 matching over 7 bases. Germline lookup yields CDR1 SEHNR and CDR2 FQNEAQ (reference sequence). Unmatched junction bases numbered 3, after V lost 1 base and J lost 6 bases. The CDR3 length is 13 residues.

The chain links TRBV6-4 to TRBJ2-1; 7 bases match TRBD2. The CDR3 has 13 residues. The germline V gene has CDR1 MRHNA and CDR2 SNTAGT. V shed 2 bases and J 5 bases; nucleotides not matched to a gene: 0. CDR3 bases: TGTGCCAGCAGTGACGGGACTAACAATGAGCAGTTCTTC. Its translation: CASSDGTNNEQFF.

This chain links TRBV15 with TRBJ1-2; D remains ambiguous. The V gene lost 1 base and the J gene lost 4 bases, with 10 bases spanning the gap. This CDR3 spans 14 amino acids. Looked up from germline, CDR1 is LNHNV and CDR2 is YYDKDF (reference sequence). CDR3 protein: CATSRARGSYGYTF. CDR3 bases: TGTGCCACCAGCAGAGCGCGGGGATCCTATGGCTACACCTTC.

The chain has TRBV18 and TRBJ2-7; 9 positions agree with TRBD2. The CDR3 sequence is 17 residues long. V lost 1 base, J lost 0 bases, and 7 bases stayed unmatched. Germline-derived CDR1 and CDR2 are KGHSH and LQKENI. The CDR3 spells CASSPRMERGDSYEQYF. The CDR3 DNA sequence: TGTGCCAGCTCACCACGGATGGAGCGGGGGGACTCCTACGAGCAGTACTTC.

This clone has just one count. The V gene is TRBV5-1, the J gene TRBJ1-1, with a tentative D call TRBD1 (6 bases). This CDR3 is built from 13 residues. Germline V gene data show CDR1 as SGHRS and CDR2 as YFSETQ. V was trimmed by 2 bases and J by 3 bases, leaving 8 bases between them. The CDR3 DNA is TGCGCCAGCAGCTTTGCAGGGGACACTGAAGCTTTCTTT. This gives the protein CASSFAGDTEAFF.

The rearrangement uses TRBV4-3 and TRBJ1-5; D unresolved. The CDR3 spans 14 residues. Germline assignment: CDR1 LGHNA and CDR2 YSLEER. Trimming left V 2 bases short and J 3 bases short, with 8 bases between. CDR3 in DNA: TGCGCCAGCAGCCAAACATGGGTCAATCAGCCCCAGCATTTT. Translated, it gives CASSQTWVNQPQHF.

The rearrangement joins TRBV6-5 to TRBJ1-6, with 9 bases matching TRBD1. Unmatched junction bases numbered 6, after V lost 5 bases and J lost 7 bases. The CDR3 covers 15 residues. Germline V gives CDR1 MNHEY, CDR2 SVGAGI. The CDR3 region is CASSRDRAENSPLHF. Here the CDR3 DNA reads TGTGCCAGCAGTCGGGACAGGGCGGAAAATTCACCCCTCCACTTT.

V gene TRBV5-1 combines with J gene TRBJ1-1, with D perhaps matching TRBD1 (5 bases). CDR1 and CDR2 (germline): SGHRS, YFSETQ. The ends were cut back, 0 bases at V and 4 bases at J, with 16 bases in the middle. The CDR3 is 16 residues long. Written as DNA, the CDR3 is TGCGCCAGCAGCTTGGGGTCAACGGGAGGGGTCACTGAAGCTTTCTTT. Translation: CASSLGSTGGVTEAFF.

V gene TRBV11-3 combines with J gene TRBJ1-4, with TRBD1 identical over 7 bases. Germline assignment: CDR1 SGHNT and CDR2 YENEEA. Trimming took 5 bases from V and 1 from J; bases not matched to a gene: 4. CDR3 length: 15 residues. CDR3 residues: CASSVRQGTNEKLFF. CDR3 bases: TGTGCCAGCAGCGTTAGACAGGGAACTAATGAAAAACTGTTTTTT. Together with reference TRBV11-3 and TRBJ1-4, the CDR3 gives the full variable domain: EAGVVQSPRYKIIEKKQPVAFWCNPISGHNTLYWYLQNLGQGPELLIRYENEEAVDDSQLPKDRFSAERLKGVDSTLKIQPAELGDSAVYLCASSVRQGTNEKLFFGSGTQLSVL.

This clone has just a few counts. CDR3 DNA: TGTGCCAGCTCACCCCCAGGGAGGGGGAATGGAAACACCATATATTTT. Translating it yields CASSPPGRGNGNTIYF. The gene calls are TRBV18 and TRBJ1-3; D is perhaps TRBD1 (6 bases). This CDR3 comprises 16 residues. The germline V gene encodes CDR1 KGHSH and CDR2 LQKENI. V was shortened by 3 bases and J by 3 bases, with 15 bases between the two germline ends.

The sample holds one count of this clone. This chain connects TRBV6-5 to TRBJ1-2; 7 positions match TRBD1. The CDR3 contains 14 residues. Trimming took 6 bases from V and 6 from J; bases not matched to a gene: 10. CDR1 MNHEY and CDR2 SVGAGI come from the germline V gene. CDR3 in DNA: TGTGCCAGCAGAATAACAGGGGCTCTCCATGGCTACACCTTC. This codes for CASRITGALHGYTF.

The chain uses TRBV19 and TRBJ2-5, with D possibly matching TRBD2 (7 bases). The CDR3 is 14 residues long. V gave up 5 bases and J gave up 7 bases, with 17 bases separating them. Germline CDR1 and CDR2: LNHDA and SQIVND (reference sequence). As DNA, the CDR3 is TGTGCCAGTAGTGCCGGGGGGCTTCTTTCGACCCAGTACTTC. As protein: CASSAGGLLSTQYF.

V is TRBV18 and J is TRBJ1-5, with 11 positions matching TRBD1. The V segment lost 5 bases and the J segment 8 bases; nucleotides outside the gene matches: 11. CDR1 and CDR2 (germline): KGHSH, LQKENI. The length of the CDR3 is 16 residues. The CDR3 protein is CASSGTGTGGLKPQHF. The CDR3 nucleotides are TGTGCCAGCTCAGGAACCGGGACAGGGGGATTGAAGCCCCAGCATTTT. Filled out from reference TRBV18 and TRBJ1-5, the complete variable domain reads NAGVMQNPRHLVRRRGQEARLRCSPMKGHSHVYWYRQLPEEGLKFMVYLQKENIIDESGMPKERFSAEFPKEGPSILRIQQVVRGDSAAYFCASSGTGTGGLKPQHFGDGTRLSIL.

This clone was counted only a few times. The rearrangement joins TRBV10-1 to TRBJ1-2, with 9 nucleotides matching TRBD1. The CDR3 loop spans 13 amino acids. V lost 4 bases to trimming and J lost 3 bases; unmatched junction nucleotides: 0. CDR1 WNHNN and CDR2 SYGVQD come from the germline V gene (reference sequence). As DNA, the CDR3 is TGCGCCAGCAGTGGGGACAGGGACTATGGCTACACCTTC. It specifies CASSGDRDYGYTF.

In DNA form, the CDR3 reads TGTGCCAGCAGCCAAAGGGGACTAGCGGGAGGCTCCACAGATACGCAGTATTTT. Its protein is CASSQRGLAGGSTDTQYF. The gene calls are TRBV7-8 and TRBJ2-3; 15 positions agree with TRBD2. Germline V gene lookup returns CDR1 SGHVS and CDR2 FQNEAQ. The junction had 8 bases not matched to a gene; V was cut back by 5 bases and J by 2 bases. CDR3 size: 18 residues.